This TCR beta chain was obtained from a study of identical twins. Germline V gene lookup returns CDR1 SEHNR and CDR2 FQNEAQ (reference sequence). Deletions cut 5 bases from V and 3 bases from J, with 23 bases between. The CDR3 runs 17 residues. TCRdb ran MiXCR on the 5' RACE reads and lists one entry per CDR3 protein. The sample yields just over 500,000 distinct CDR3 sequences, roughly a fifth seen once. Separately, the same data were catalogued under a study of T cells expressing NK-cell markers.

Sequencing input: CD4+ T cells sorted from blood. The V gene is TRBV7-9, the J gene TRBJ2-7, with D uncertain. This clonotype originated in a woman younger than 30 in good health. The CDR3 DNA sequence: TGTGCCAGCAGCCCGCCCTGGGGAAACTGGTCCCACTACGAGCAGTACTTC. Amino acids: CASSPPWGNWSHYEQYF. The complete variable domain, with remaining parts taken from reference TRBV7-9 and TRBJ2-7, reads DTGVSQNPRHKITKRGQNVTFRCDPISEHNRLYWYRQTLGQGPEFLTYFQNEAQLEKSRLLSDRFSAERPKGSFSTLEIQRTEQGDSAMYLCASSPPWGNWSHYEQYFGPGTRLTVT.